This T cell receptor beta chain was obtained from a study of T cells in Graves' hyperthyroidism and ophthalmopathy. Study-wide results and caveats: In the analysis, a 13 V-J model separated ophthalmopathy from stable hyperthyroidism. Most clonotypes expanded in the thyroid (above 0.001) were also present in blood.

A word on this clonotype: Its antigen is currently unknown.

The investigators amplified TCR beta CDR3 regions from RNA transcripts. A set of HTBI primers served as the primers for a first-round RT-PCR of the TCR CDR3. TCRdb independently ran MiXCR on the multiplex PCR reads; one entry per CDR3 protein. The sample records 660,000 or so distinct CDR3 sequences, 45% being singletons. Patients having uncontrolled infection, another autoimmune disease, pregnancy or lactation were not included. Source material: peripheral blood or thyroid tissue (not recorded which). This clonotype originated in an adult man with Graves' disease, either hyperthyroidism or ophthalmopathy (not recorded which).

The CDR3 sequence: CASSLAGAVRGTEAFF. The CDR3 nucleotides are TGTGCCAGCAGCCTGGCAGGGGCGGTGAGGGGCACTGAAGCTTTCTTT. The chain has TRBV12-3 or TRBV12-4 and TRBJ1-1; D may be TRBD1 (6 bases). V was cut by 6 bases and J by 4 bases, with 21 bases left in between. The CDR3 covers 16 residues.